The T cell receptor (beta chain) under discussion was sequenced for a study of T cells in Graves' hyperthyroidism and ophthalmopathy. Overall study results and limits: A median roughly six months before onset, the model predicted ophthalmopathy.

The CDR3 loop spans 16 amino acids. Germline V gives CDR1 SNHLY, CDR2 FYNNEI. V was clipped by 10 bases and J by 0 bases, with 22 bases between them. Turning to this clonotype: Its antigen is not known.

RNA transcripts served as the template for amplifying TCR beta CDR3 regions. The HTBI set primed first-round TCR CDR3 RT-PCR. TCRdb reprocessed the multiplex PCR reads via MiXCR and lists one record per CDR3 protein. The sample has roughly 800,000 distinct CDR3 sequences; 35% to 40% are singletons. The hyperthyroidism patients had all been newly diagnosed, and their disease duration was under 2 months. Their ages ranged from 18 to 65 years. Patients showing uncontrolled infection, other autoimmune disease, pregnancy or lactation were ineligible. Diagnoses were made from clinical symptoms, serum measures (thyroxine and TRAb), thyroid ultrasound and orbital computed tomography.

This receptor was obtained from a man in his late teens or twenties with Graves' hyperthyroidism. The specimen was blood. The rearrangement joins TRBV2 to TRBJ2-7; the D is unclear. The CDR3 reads CATQRVEGPSSYEQYF. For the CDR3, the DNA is TGTGCCACCCAAAGGGTTGAAGGACCGAGCTCCTACGAGCAGTACTTC.